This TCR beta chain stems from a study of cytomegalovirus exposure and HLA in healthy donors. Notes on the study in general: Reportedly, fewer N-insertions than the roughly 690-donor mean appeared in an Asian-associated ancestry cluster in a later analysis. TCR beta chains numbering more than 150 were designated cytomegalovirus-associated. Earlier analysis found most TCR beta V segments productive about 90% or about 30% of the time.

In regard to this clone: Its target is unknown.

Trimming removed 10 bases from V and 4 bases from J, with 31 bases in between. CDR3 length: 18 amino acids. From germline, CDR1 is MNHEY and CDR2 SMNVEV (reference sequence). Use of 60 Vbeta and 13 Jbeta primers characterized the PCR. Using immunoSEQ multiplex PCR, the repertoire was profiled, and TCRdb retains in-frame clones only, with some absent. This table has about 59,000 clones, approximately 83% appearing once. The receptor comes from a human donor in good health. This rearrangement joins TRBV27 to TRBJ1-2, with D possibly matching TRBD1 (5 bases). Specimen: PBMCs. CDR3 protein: CATGTLGSSSPIGYGYTF. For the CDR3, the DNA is TGTGCCACCGGGACTCTCGGCTCTTCCTCTCCTATAGGCTATGGCTACACCTTC.